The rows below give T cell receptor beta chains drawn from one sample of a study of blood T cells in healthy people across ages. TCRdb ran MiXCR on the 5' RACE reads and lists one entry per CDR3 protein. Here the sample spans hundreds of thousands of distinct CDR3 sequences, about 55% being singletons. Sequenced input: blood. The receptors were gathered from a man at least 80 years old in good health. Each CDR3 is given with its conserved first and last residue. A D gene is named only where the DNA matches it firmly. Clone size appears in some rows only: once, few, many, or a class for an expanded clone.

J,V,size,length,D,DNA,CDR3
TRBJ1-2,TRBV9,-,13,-,TGTGCCAGCTCCCTTACCCTCACGGGGGGCTACACCTTC,CASSLTLTGGYTF
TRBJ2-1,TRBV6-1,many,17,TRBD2,TGTGCCAGTACCGAGTACGGGACTAGCGGATACTACAATGAGCAGTTCTTC,CASTEYGTSGYYNEQFF
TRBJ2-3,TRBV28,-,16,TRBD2,TGTGCCAGCAGGGGACTAGCGGAGCTCCGCACAGATACGCAGTATTTT,CASRGLAELRTDTQYF
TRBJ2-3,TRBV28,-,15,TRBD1,TGTGCCAGCAGTAGCCCGACAGGGGACACAGATACGCAGTATTTT,CASSSPTGDTDTQYF
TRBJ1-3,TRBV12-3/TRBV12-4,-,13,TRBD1,TGTGCCAGCAGCCTGGGACAGCCAAACACCATATATTTT,CASSLGQPNTIYF
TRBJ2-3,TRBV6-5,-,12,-,TGTGCCAGCAGCTCAACTGGAGGATACGCGTATTTT,CASSSTGGYAYF
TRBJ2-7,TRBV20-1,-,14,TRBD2,TGCAGTGCTAGATCCAGCGGGGTAACCTACGAGCAGTACTTC,CSARSSGVTYEQYF
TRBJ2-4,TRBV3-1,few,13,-,TGTGCCAGCAGCCAAGACCTCCCAAACATTCAGTACTTC,CASSQDLPNIQYF
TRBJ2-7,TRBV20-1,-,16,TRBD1,TGCAGTGCTAGAGATCCCAGGACAGGGGGCCTTCCCGAGCAGTACTTC,CSARDPRTGGLPEQYF
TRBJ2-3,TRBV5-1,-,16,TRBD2,TGCGCCAGTAATCCTTTTCCCCGGGAGGGCCTAGATACGCAGTATTTT,CASNPFPREGLDTQYF
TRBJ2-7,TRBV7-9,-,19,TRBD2,TGTGCCAGCAGCTTTTCCGGGACTAGCGGGAGGGAGGCTATCAATGAGCAGTACTTC,CASSFSGTSGREAINEQYF
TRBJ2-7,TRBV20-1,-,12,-,TGCAGTGCCGCCCGAGGGACCTACGAGCAGTACTTC,CSAARGTYEQYF
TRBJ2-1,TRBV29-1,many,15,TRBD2,TGCAGCGCTGGGACTAGCGGGAGCTCCTACAATGAGCAGTTCTTC,CSAGTSGSSYNEQFF
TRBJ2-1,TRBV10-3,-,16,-,TGTGCCATCAGAACAGGGACCCAAGAAGGGCTGGATGAGCAGTTCTTC,CAIRTGTQEGLDEQFF
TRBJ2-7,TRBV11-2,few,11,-,TGTGCCAGCAGCTTCCGCCACGAGCAGTACTTC,CASSFRHEQYF
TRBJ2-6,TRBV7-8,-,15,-,TGTGCCAGCAGCTTAGCAGGAACTGGGGCCAACGTCCTGACTTTC,CASSLAGTGANVLTF
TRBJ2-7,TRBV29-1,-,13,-,TGCAGCGTTAAGACAGGGAGGGTCGACGAGCAGTACTTC,CSVKTGRVDEQYF
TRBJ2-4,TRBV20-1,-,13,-,TGCAGTGCTAGAGGGGGGACCAAAAACATTCAGTACTTC,CSARGGTKNIQYF
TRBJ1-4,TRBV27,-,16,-,TGTGCCAGCAGTACCTACCGACAGACTTTTAATGAAAAACTGTTTTTT,CASSTYRQTFNEKLFF
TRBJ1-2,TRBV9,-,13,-,-,CASRGWGGGISTF
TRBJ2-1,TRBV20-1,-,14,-,TGCAGTGCTAGAGATTCCGGACGAGTCAATGAGCAGTTCTTC,CSARDSGRVNEQFF
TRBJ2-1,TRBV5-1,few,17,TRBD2,TGCGCCAGCAGCTGGGGGGGTAGCGGGGACTACTACAATGAGCAGTTCTTC,CASSWGGSGDYYNEQFF
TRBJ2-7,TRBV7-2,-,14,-,TGTGCCAGCAGCTTCGGCAGCCTGGGGGACGAGCAGTACTTC,CASSFGSLGDEQYF
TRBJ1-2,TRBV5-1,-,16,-,TGCGCCAGCAGCTTGGAGTCTGTCGCCACGGCGGGAGGCTACACCTTC,CASSLESVATAGGYTF
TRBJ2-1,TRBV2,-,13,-,TGTGCCAGCAGTCCGTCAAACTTCAATGAGCAGTTCTTC,CASSPSNFNEQFF
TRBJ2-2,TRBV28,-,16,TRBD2,TGTGCCAGCATTTTAAGGGCTAGCGGGATGATCGGGGAGCTGTTTTTT,CASILRASGMIGELFF
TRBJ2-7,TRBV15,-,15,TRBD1,TGTGCCACCAGCAGAGCTAGGGGGCCGGTATACGAGCAGTACTTC,CATSRARGPVYEQYF
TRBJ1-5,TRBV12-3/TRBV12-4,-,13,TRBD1,TGTGCCAGCAGTTTTGGTCAGGGGGAGCCCCAGCATTTT,CASSFGQGEPQHF
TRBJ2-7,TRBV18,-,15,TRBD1,TGTGCCAGCTCACTTACAGGGGGAGGCTCCTACGAGCAGTACTTC,CASSLTGGGSYEQYF
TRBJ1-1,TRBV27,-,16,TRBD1,TGTGCCAGCAGTTTATCCCCGGGACAGGGTGACACTGAAGCTTTCTTT,CASSLSPGQGDTEAFF
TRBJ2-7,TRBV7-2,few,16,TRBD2,TGTGCCAGCAGGCCAGCACCTAGCGGGAGGGCCAACGAGCAGTACTTC,CASRPAPSGRANEQYF
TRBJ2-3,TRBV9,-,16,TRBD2,TGTGCCAGCAGCATAGGGCCGGGACTAGCAACGGATACGCAGTATTTT,CASSIGPGLATDTQYF
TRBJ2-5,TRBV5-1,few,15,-,TGCGCCAGCAGCTTGGCTCCCACTAGCCAAGAGACCCAGTACTTC,CASSLAPTSQETQYF
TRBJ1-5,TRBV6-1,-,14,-,TGTGCCAGCAGACCCCAGGGTCCCGGTCAGCCCCAGCATTTT,CASRPQGPGQPQHF
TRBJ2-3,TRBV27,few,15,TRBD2,TGTGCCAGCAGGACACCTTGGACTAGTGCAGATACGCAGTATTTT,CASRTPWTSADTQYF
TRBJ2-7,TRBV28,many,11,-,TGTGCCAGCAGTTCCCTCGGGGAGCAGTACTTC,CASSSLGEQYF
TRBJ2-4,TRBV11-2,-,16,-,TGTGCCAGCAGCCGCTTAGGGACGGCAACTACGGGTGAGCAGTACTTC,CASSRLGTATTGEQYF
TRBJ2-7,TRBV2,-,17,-,TGTGCCAGCAGTGAAGCTAGGGGGAGCGGATCCTACAATGAGCAGTACTTC,CASSEARGSGSYNEQYF
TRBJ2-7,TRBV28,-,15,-,TGTGCCAGCAGTTTACCGGGACGAGCAGTCTACGAGCAGTACTTC,CASSLPGRAVYEQYF
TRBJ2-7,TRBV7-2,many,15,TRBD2,TGTGCCAGCAGCTTCCTCCCGCGGGAGAAAGGCGAGCAGTACTTC,CASSFLPREKGEQYF
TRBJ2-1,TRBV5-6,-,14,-,TGTGCCAGCAGCTCAGGACAACAGCCGGATGAGCAGTTCTTC,CASSSGQQPDEQFF
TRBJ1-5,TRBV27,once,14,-,TGTGCCAGCGCGGCACAGGGAAGAAATCAGCCCCAGCATTTT,CASAAQGRNQPQHF
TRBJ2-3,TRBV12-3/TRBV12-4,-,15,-,TGTGCCAGCAGTTTAACCCAGGCTAGCGCAGATACGCAGTATTTT,CASSLTQASADTQYF
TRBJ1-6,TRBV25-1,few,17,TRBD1,TGTGCCAGCAGTGAATACCAGAGGACAGGTAGCAATTCACCCCTCCACTTT,CASSEYQRTGSNSPLHF
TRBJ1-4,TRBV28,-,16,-,TGTGCCAGCAGGAACCTGAAGGGGCTGACTAATGAAAAACTGTTTTTT,CASRNLKGLTNEKLFF
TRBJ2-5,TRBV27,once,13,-,TGTGCCAGCAGTTTTTTAGACGAAGAGACCCAGTACTTC,CASSFLDEETQYF
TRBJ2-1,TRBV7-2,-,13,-,TGTGCCAGCAGCCGACGGAGTTACAATGAGCAGTTCTTC,CASSRRSYNEQFF
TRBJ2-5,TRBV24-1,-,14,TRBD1,TGTGCCACCAGTGATCGTCGACAGGGTGAGACCCAGTACTTC,CATSDRRQGETQYF
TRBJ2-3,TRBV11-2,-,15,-,TGTGCCAGCAGCTTACAACTAGGTCGGACAGATACGCAGTATTTT,CASSLQLGRTDTQYF
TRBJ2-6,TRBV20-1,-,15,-,TGCAGTGCTAGAGATGGACTCTCTGGGGCCAACGTCCTGACTTTC,CSARDGLSGANVLTF
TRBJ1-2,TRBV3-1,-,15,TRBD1,TGTGCCAGCAGCCAAGGAGGCAGGGGGCTCTATGGCTACACCTTC,CASSQGGRGLYGYTF
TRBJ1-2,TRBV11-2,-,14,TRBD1,TGTGCCAGCAGCCCGAACCAGGGGGGCTATGGCTACACCTTC,CASSPNQGGYGYTF
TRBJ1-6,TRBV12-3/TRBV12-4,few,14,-,TGTGCCAGCAGTTTATCGGGGGGCGAGTCACCCCTCCACTTT,CASSLSGGESPLHF
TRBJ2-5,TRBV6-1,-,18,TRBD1,TGTGCCAGCATCCCCTTCCCAAAGTGGACAGGGTGGGAAGAGACCCAGTACTTC,CASIPFPKWTGWEETQYF